This TCR beta chain was profiled in a study of CD8+ T cells in alopecia areata (dated by TCRdb to 2016 to 2019). The study in broad terms: The treated patients, all with moderate-to-severe alopecia areata, were enrolled in an open-label pilot trial of oral tofacitinib given at 5 to 10 mg twice daily. Scalp clonality was compared among normal scalp (n=4), patchy alopecia areata scalp (n=8), and alopecia totalis/universalis scalp (n=8). RNA was obtained with the PAXgene miRNA kit for fixed scalp, the miRNeasy kit for PBMCs, and the RNeasy kit for mouse skin. Human TCRbeta sequencing covered scalp tissue and sorted CD4+ and CD8+ peripheral blood T cells from patchy and totalis/universalis alopecia areata patients and healthy controls. For the treated patients, the SALT score, which quantifies what percentage of scalp surface area is affected, served as the measure of disease severity. immunoSEQ multiplex PCR using 35 Vbeta forward primers and 13 Jbeta reverse primers was used to amplify TCRbeta CDR3 regions. The study used high-throughput TCRbeta sequencing to examine T cell clonal expansion in alopecia areata, in both the C3H/HeJ mouse model and human patients. Biopsies were taken from tofacitinib-treated patients at baseline and again at 4 and 24 weeks into treatment, and several of those patients also had a later scalp biopsy. Patients stayed on tofacitinib for 6 to 18 months and then had 6 months of follow-up off drug so that delayed response and recurrence could be assessed. On the study overall, not on this receptor specifically: Compared with mice, TCR sequences shared between patients were less clear, possibly partly because of HLA diversity across the patient population. Because the treated cohort was small and had just a single nonresponder, larger studies are needed to establish links between baseline CD8+ expansion and response. Tofacitinib significantly decreased scalp clonality and the number of expanded CD8+ clones among the top 100 scalp clones. Compared with normal scalp, lesional scalp had higher clonality and more expanded CD8+ clones, particularly in alopecia totalis/universalis, a pattern that suggests antigenic drive. Unlike mouse skin, which is dominated by gammadelta T cells, normal human skin has resident alphabeta T cells that are also sequenced, and this complicates analysis of the scalp TCR repertoire. During tofacitinib treatment, many expanded lesional clones stuck around in both scalp and blood, and this persistence may partly explain why relapse happens after treatment is stopped.

A remark on this clone: Its target antigen remains unknown. Base qualities are not provided; no much larger clone lies one nucleotide away.

CDR1 and CDR2, looked up from the germline V gene (reference sequence), are MNHEY and SMNVEV. V is clipped by 5 bases and J by 1 base, and the sequence between their germline boundaries is 12 bases long. Its CDR3 holds 14 amino acids, cysteine through phenylalanine. This entry keeps only the CDR3 DNA: 42 bases, framed from base 1. Receptor amplification or capture employed the immunoSEQ multiplex PCR assay. For TCR sequencing, RNA was extracted from every sample and reverse transcribed into cDNA to serve as template. SuperScript III was used for first-strand cDNA synthesis, primed with a 2:1 mix of oligo-dT and random hexamers. Amplification bias was assessed with a synthetic immune receptor repertoire, and residual bias was removed computationally. Regarding the original processing steps: After raw reads were preprocessed to remove errors, the CDR3 was defined following IMGT conventions as running from the conserved cysteine to phenylalanine. Clonality was computed by normalizing Shannon entropy by log2 of the number of productive unique TCRs and subtracting the result from 1. Whether scalp clones were CD4 or CD8 was inferred by matching scalp TCRbeta sequences against CD4 and CD8 repertoires sorted from blood. The clones in this table, taken by TCRdb from immuneACCESS, are in-frame only. Not every clone is retained; where verified, under half of the shortfall comes from an unresolved V gene, and the cause of the rest is unknown. The DNA was the basis for D and trimming; V, J and clone size are from that table. Here the sample has 35,000 to 45,000 clones; just under 95% occur a single time. The ten largest clones capture approximately 17% of the sample.

The time point label, read with the paper, signifies: roughly 24 weeks on oral tofacitinib. Sample treatment or condition, as interpreted from the label and publication: oral pan-JAK inhibitor, 5-10 mg twice daily. Peripheral blood and lesional scalp punch biopsies were obtained from patients with alopecia areata. PBMCs were isolated by density centrifugation and stained for CD3, CD4 and CD8, after which CD4+ and CD8+ T cells were sorted on a FACSAria. Rearrangement joined TRBV27 to TRBJ2-7; the D gene remains uncertain. The sequencing here drew on CD8+ T cells sorted from blood, taken at week 24, from a patient treated with tofacitinib. The TCR originated in a human donor with alopecia areata. The CDR3 protein is CASSPSRGSYEQYF. The sequenced DNA is TGTGCCAGCAGTCCATCCCGTGGGTCCTACGAGCAGTACTTC.